Following are 5 T cell receptor beta chains from one sample sequenced in a study of shared clonotypes between healthy human individuals. Libraries were prepared by immunoSEQ multiplex PCR; TCRdb keeps only in-frame clonotypes and omits some of them. The sample has over 1.4 million clones, roughly 96% seen once; the top ten hold roughly 1.1%. The specimen sequenced was naive CD4+ T cells sorted from blood. Subset denoted: CD45RA+ positively selected. All receptors derive from a man aged 25 to 45 in good health.

In the case of this clone: At the DNA level, this CDR3 is encoded by other sequences in the same sample as well. The rearrangement uses TRBV20-1 and TRBJ2-3, with unresolved D. The germline V gene encodes CDR1 DFQATT and CDR2 SNEGSKA (reference sequence). V was clipped by 3 bases and J by 2 bases, with 3 bases between them. The CDR3 contains 11 residues. In nucleotides, the CDR3 is TGCAGTGCTAGCTCCACAGATACGCAGTATTTT. Translating gives CSASSTDTQYF.

The V call is TRBV28, the J call TRBJ2-5, with 10 bases that match TRBD2. The V gene's germline CDR1 is MDHEN and CDR2 SYDVKM. The CDR3 loop spans 15 amino acids. V gave up 6 bases and J gave up 1 base; unmatched junction bases: 5. This chain's CDR3 is CASSPLAGVQETQYF. For the CDR3, the DNA is TGTGCCAGCAGCCCCCTAGCGGGAGTCCAAGAGACCCAGTACTTC.

The rearrangement joins TRBV5-4 to TRBJ2-2, with TRBD2 as a possible D gene (5 bases). The CDR3 is made up of 17 amino acids. Germline lookup yields CDR1 SGHNT and CDR2 YYREEE (reference sequence). Trimming stripped 6 bases from V and 1 base from J, with 19 bases between. CDR3: CASTRSGTWENTGELFF. The DNA for the CDR3 is TGTGCCAGCACCCGGTCGGGAACGTGGGAGAACACCGGGGAGCTGTTTTTT.

V and J are TRBV10-3 and TRBJ1-4; 10 bases agree with TRBD1. J lost 7 bases, V lost 4 bases, and 6 bases had no gene match. Germline V CDR1 and CDR2: ENHRY, SYGVKD. This CDR3 has 15 amino acids. DNA of the CDR3: TGTGCCATCAGTGCCTTCCGGGACAGGGGTGAAAAACTGTTTTTT. Its protein product is CAISAFRDRGEKLFF.

This clone was seen just once. This chain links TRBV9 with TRBJ2-4, with D possibly being TRBD1 (6 bases). This CDR3 is built from 13 residues. V was trimmed by 4 bases and J by 6 bases, leaving 11 bases between them. The germline CDR1 and CDR2 sequences are SGDLS and YYNGEE. The DNA of the CDR3 is TGTGCCAGCAGCAATCACAGGGTAAACATTCAGTACTTC. Translating gives CASSNHRVNIQYF.